This entry lists 29 T cell receptor beta chains sequenced from one sample in a study of blood T cell repertoires in COVID-19. TCRdb keeps only in-frame clones here, not all; method: immunoSEQ multiplex PCR. The sample has some 390,000 clones, approximately 92% seen once. Sequenced sample: PBMCs or T cells enriched from blood (not recorded which). The receptors here all came from a young man who had recovered from COVID-19.

V is TRBV4-2 and J is TRBJ2-1; 12 bases match TRBD2. This CDR3 contains 16 residues. Germline V CDR1 and CDR2: LGHNA, YNFKEQ. V was clipped by 0 bases and J by 8 bases; unmatched bases: 5. The CDR3 DNA is TGTGCCAGCAGCCAAGAAGGACTAGCGGGAAACTATGAGCAGTTCTTC. Amino acids: CASSQEGLAGNYEQFF.

V gene TRBV29-1 combines with J gene TRBJ2-1; 10 bases map to TRBD1. V gave up 4 bases and J gave up 6 bases; unmatched junction bases: 6. CDR1 SQVTM and CDR2 ANQGSEA come from the germline V gene. The CDR3 loop spans 14 amino acids. In nucleotides, the CDR3 is TGCAGCGTTGTGAGGGGGACAGGGGCCAATGAGCAGTTCTTC. Amino acid sequence: CSVVRGTGANEQFF.

The chain combines TRBV20-1 with TRBJ1-2; D is perhaps TRBD1 (6 bases). CDR1 is DFQATT, CDR2 SNEGSKA, per germline (reference sequence). The V and J ends lost 0 bases and 12 bases respectively, with 11 bases between them. The CDR3 contains 11 residues. DNA for the CDR3: TGCAGTGCTAGAGATCTCAGGGGAAACACCTTC. Protein: CSARDLRGNTF.

The chain joins TRBV7-8 to TRBJ2-7, with TRBD1 identical over 10 bases. Germline loops: CDR1 SGHVS, CDR2 FQNEAQ. The CDR3 sequence is 15 residues long. The trim removed 1 base at V and 5 bases at J, leaving 5 bases unmatched. The CDR3 here is CASSLVGQGSHEQYF. In DNA, the CDR3 is TGTGCCAGCAGCTTAGTGGGACAGGGGTCCCACGAGCAGTACTTC.

This chain uses TRBV29-1 with TRBJ2-5; D unclear. This CDR3 region has 13 residues. The V gene's germline CDR1 is SQVTM and CDR2 ANQGSEA. V shed 4 bases and J shed 0 bases, with 9 bases lying between them. The CDR3 DNA sequence: TGCAGCGTTGGTATCCTGTACCAAGAGACCCAGTACTTC. It codes for CSVGILYQETQYF.

The gene calls are TRBV19 and TRBJ1-5; TRBD1 matches at 8 bases. Germline CDR1 is LNHDA and CDR2 is SQIVND (reference sequence). This CDR3 is 16 amino acids long. V dropped 7 bases and J dropped 0; count of bases not matched to a gene: 8. The CDR3 sequence: CASNKGTGYSNQPQHF. Here the CDR3 DNA reads TGTGCCAGTAACAAAGGGACAGGTTATAGCAATCAGCCCCAGCATTTT.

This chain uses TRBV12-5 with TRBJ1-4; 9 bases line up with TRBD1. The CDR3 loop spans 14 amino acids. Germline CDR1 LGHNT, CDR2 FRNRAP. Trimming took 6 bases from V and 7 from J; bases not matched to a gene: 6. CDR3 sequence (DNA): TGTGCTAGTGGGGACAGGGGCGGGAGTGAAAAACTGTTTTTT. Its translation: CASGDRGGSEKLFF.

The chain joins TRBV11-2 to TRBJ1-2; no definite D call. The CDR3 covers 14 residues. With 4 bases removed from V and 6 bases from J, the gap between germline ends came to 15 bases. Germline V gives CDR1 SGHAT, CDR2 FQNNGV. CDR3 amino acids: CASSSGSLSDGYTF. The CDR3 DNA sequence: TGTGCCAGCAGCTCGGGGAGCCTCTCGGATGGCTACACCTTC.

The rearrangement links TRBV10-1 to TRBJ2-5, with TRBD2 matching 7 bases. Germline V CDR1 and CDR2: WNHNN, SYGVQD (reference sequence). Trimming removed 0 bases from V and 5 bases from J; junction bases left unmatched: 6. The CDR3 consists of 15 residues. The CDR3 spells CASSESGGSWETQYF. The CDR3 DNA is TGCGCCAGCAGTGAGTCGGGCGGGAGCTGGGAGACCCAGTACTTC.

Written as DNA, the CDR3 is TGTGCCAGCCTCGACGGAGAGGTATTCGGAACCGGGGAGCTGTTTTTT. This codes for CASLDGEVFGTGELFF. The V call is TRBV3-1 (or the pseudogene TRBV3-2), the J call TRBJ2-2; D uncertain. Between the trimmed V and J ends, which lost 8 bases and 5 bases, there was a span of 21 bases. This CDR3 spans 16 amino acids. Per the germline V gene, CDR1 is LGHDT and CDR2 is YNNKEL (reference sequence).

The rearrangement uses TRBV12-3 or TRBV12-4 and TRBJ1-2; no clear D gene. This CDR3 is built from 13 residues. Between the trimmed V and J ends, which lost 7 bases and 4 bases, there was a span of 13 bases. As DNA, the CDR3 is TGTGCCAGCACCCGGCGGGGAAGCTATGGCTACACCTTC. It codes for CASTRRGSYGYTF.

The chain carries TRBV12-3 or TRBV12-4 and TRBJ1-1; D might be TRBD1 (6 bases). The CDR3 has 12 residues. Between the trimmed V and J ends, which lost 7 bases and 8 bases, there was a span of 14 bases. For the CDR3, the DNA is TGTGCCAGCACCCGGACAGTTGGGGAAGCTTTCTTT. The encoded protein is CASTRTVGEAFF.

V usage is TRBV4-1 and J usage is TRBJ2-3; 8 bases line up with TRBD2. V was pared by 2 bases and J by 1 base, with 8 bases of the junction left unmatched. Germline V CDR1 and CDR2: MGHRA, YSYEKL. The CDR3 contains 17 residues. The chain's CDR3 is CASSQIYPGLGTDTQYF. DNA for the CDR3: TGCGCCAGCAGCCAAATCTATCCGGGACTAGGCACAGATACGCAGTATTTT.

The CDR3, as DNA: TGTGCCACCAGCAGAATCGACAGGGACGATCAGCCCCAGCATTTT. Protein: CATSRIDRDDQPQHF. The rearrangement joins TRBV15 to TRBJ1-5; TRBD1 matches at 7 bases. Per the germline V gene, CDR1 is LNHNV and CDR2 is YYDKDF (reference sequence). This CDR3 contains 15 residues. With V trimmed by 2 bases and J by 5 bases, 6 bases remained unmatched.

The rearrangement links TRBV4-2 to TRBJ2-5, with 9 bases matching TRBD2. V lost 3 bases, J lost 1 base, and 6 bases stayed unmatched. The germline V gene encodes CDR1 LGHNA and CDR2 YNFKEQ. CDR3 length: 16 amino acids. This CDR3 is CASSQPGTSPQETQYF. CDR3 in DNA: TGTGCCAGCAGCCAGCCAGGGACTAGCCCCCAAGAGACCCAGTACTTC.

The chain uses TRBV6-5 and TRBJ2-7; 9 positions agree with TRBD1. The CDR3 contains 15 residues. Germline assignment: CDR1 MNHEY and CDR2 SVGAGI. The V segment lost 2 bases and the J segment 3 bases; nucleotides outside the gene matches: 5. The CDR3 nucleotides read TGTGCCAGCAGTTACGGGACAGGGAAAGTCTACGAGCAGTACTTC. Amino acid sequence: CASSYGTGKVYEQYF.

The rearrangement joins TRBV11-2 to TRBJ1-1; D not resolved. The V gene lost 1 base and the J gene lost 1 base, with 10 bases spanning the gap. CDR1 and CDR2 from the germline V gene are SGHAT and FQNNGV. The CDR3 consists of 15 residues. CDR3 amino acids: CASSLGRRKNTEAFF. In DNA form, the CDR3 reads TGTGCCAGCAGCTTAGGTAGGCGGAAGAACACTGAAGCTTTCTTT.

On this clone itself: This specimen includes other DNA sequences encoding the same CDR3. The CDR3 loop is CASSPDSSYEQYF. The DNA of the CDR3 is TGTGCCAGCTCACCGGACAGTTCCTACGAGCAGTACTTC. V is TRBV18 and J is TRBJ2-7, with a possible D match to TRBD1 (6 bases). CDR3 size: 13 residues. V lost 3 bases and J 1 base, leaving 7 bases between the germline ends. CDR1 is KGHSH and CDR2 is LQKENI in the germline V gene.

This chain uses TRBV6-5 with TRBJ2-1; TRBD1 matches 9 bases. J lost 6 bases, V lost 4 bases, and 7 bases had no gene match. This CDR3 contains 15 residues. Germline lookup yields CDR1 MNHEY and CDR2 SVGAGI. As DNA, the CDR3 is TGTGCCAGCAGTTTCCGGGACAGGGCAATCAATGAGCAGTTCTTC. Translation: CASSFRDRAINEQFF.

This chain joins TRBV6-4 and TRBJ2-7; 7 bases are a match to TRBD2. V trimming: 7 bases; J trimming: 3 bases; junction bases outside the gene matches: 9. The CDR3 extends over 14 amino acids. Germline V CDR1 and CDR2: MRHNA, SNTAGT. DNA of the CDR3: TGTGCCAGCATGCATCTAGCGGATCACTACGAGCAGTACTTC. It is translated as CASMHLADHYEQYF.

Only one count was recorded for this clone. The rearrangement links TRBV15 to TRBJ1-6; 10 nucleotides match TRBD1. The V segment lost 0 bases and the J segment 9 bases; nucleotides outside the gene matches: 5. This CDR3 contains 16 residues. From germline, CDR1 is LNHNV and CDR2 YYDKDF (reference sequence). In nucleotides, the CDR3 is TGTGCCACCAGCAGAGATTTCGGACAGGGGGTTTCACCCCTCCACTTT. Translating gives CATSRDFGQGVSPLHF.

The chain employs TRBV14 and TRBJ2-7; weak D call: TRBD1 (5 bases). The CDR3 length is 16 residues. CDR1 is SGHDN, CDR2 FVKESK, per germline. V was shortened by 2 bases and J by 2 bases, with 16 bases between the two germline ends. This CDR3 is CASSQSGHRITYEQYF. Written as DNA, the CDR3 is TGTGCCAGCAGCCAATCCGGACATAGGATCACCTACGAGCAGTACTTC. Using reference TRBV14 and TRBJ2-7 for the parts outside the CDR3, the full variable domain is EAGVTQFPSHSVIEKGQTVTLRCDPISGHDNLYWYRRVMGKEIKFLLHFVKESKQDESGMPNNRFLAERTGGTYSTLKVQPAELEDSGVYFCASSQSGHRITYEQYFGPGTRLTVT.

The chain uses TRBV4-1 and TRBJ2-7; D is ambiguous. The V gene lost 4 bases and the J gene lost 0 bases, with 7 bases spanning the gap. The CDR3 is 13 residues long. The germline V gene has CDR1 MGHRA and CDR2 YSYEKL. CDR3 nucleotides: TGCGCCAGCAGCCCGACAAACTCCTACGAGCAGTACTTC. Residues: CASSPTNSYEQYF.

This chain uses TRBV12-3 or TRBV12-4 with TRBJ1-1; 7 nucleotides agree with TRBD1. CDR3 length equals 13 residues. The V segment lost 6 bases and the J segment 6 bases; nucleotides outside the gene matches: 7. CDR3 DNA sequence: TGTGCCAGCAGCCCTGGGACAGTCCCTGAAGCTTTCTTT. This encodes CASSPGTVPEAFF.

In its sample, this clone was seen once. The chain couples TRBV5-1 to TRBJ2-5; a weak D match, TRBD2 (6 bases). The CDR3 consists of 13 residues. V lost 3 bases, J lost 5 bases, and 11 bases lay in between. Germline loops: CDR1 SGHRS, CDR2 YFSETQ. CDR3 bases: TGCGCCAGCAGCTCGGGACTCTCGGAGACCCAGTACTTC. It translates to CASSSGLSETQYF. The entire variable domain, with the rest obtained from reference TRBV5-1 and TRBJ2-5, is as follows: KAGVTQTPRYLIKTRGQQVTLSCSPISGHRSVSWYQQTPGQGLQFLFEYFSETQRNKGNFPGRFSGRQFSNSRSEMNVSTLELGDSALYLCASSSGLSETQYFGPGTRLLVL.

The V gene is TRBV10-2, the J gene TRBJ1-5, with D maybe TRBD1 (5 bases). The CDR3 consists of 17 residues. The ends were cut back, 2 bases at V and 1 base at J, with 15 bases in the middle. The germline V gene has CDR1 WSHSY and CDR2 SAAADI. The CDR3 sequence is CASSENGAGWSNQPQHF. CDR3 coding DNA: TGCGCCAGCAGTGAGAACGGGGCGGGATGGAGCAATCAGCCCCAGCATTTT.

The chain has TRBV19 and TRBJ1-4; D is uncertain. CDR1 is LNHDA, CDR2 SQIVND, per germline (reference sequence). The CDR3 spans 14 residues. Deletions cut 3 bases from V and 3 bases from J, with 8 bases between. The CDR3: CASSMSSANEKLFF. In DNA, the CDR3 is TGTGCCAGTAGTATGTCCTCAGCTAATGAAAAACTGTTTTTT.

This chain uses TRBV19 with TRBJ1-2, with a weak D call TRBD1 (5 bases). Between the trimmed V and J ends, which lost 9 bases and 2 bases, there was a span of 22 bases. The CDR3 consists of 16 residues. From germline, CDR1 is LNHDA and CDR2 SQIVND (reference sequence). The CDR3 reads CASRLSEAGWNYGYTF. The CDR3, as DNA: TGTGCCAGCCGCTTGTCTGAGGCAGGGTGGAACTATGGCTACACCTTC.

The chain recombines TRBV2 with TRBJ2-1; the match to TRBD1 covers 8 bases. Germline CDR1 is SNHLY and CDR2 is FYNNEI. The CDR3 has 16 amino acids. Trimming took 4 bases from V and 5 from J; bases not matched to a gene: 10. In DNA form, the CDR3 reads TGTGCCAGCAGTGGGGGACAGGCCTTTATCCACAATGAGCAGTTCTTC. Its protein is CASSGGQAFIHNEQFF.